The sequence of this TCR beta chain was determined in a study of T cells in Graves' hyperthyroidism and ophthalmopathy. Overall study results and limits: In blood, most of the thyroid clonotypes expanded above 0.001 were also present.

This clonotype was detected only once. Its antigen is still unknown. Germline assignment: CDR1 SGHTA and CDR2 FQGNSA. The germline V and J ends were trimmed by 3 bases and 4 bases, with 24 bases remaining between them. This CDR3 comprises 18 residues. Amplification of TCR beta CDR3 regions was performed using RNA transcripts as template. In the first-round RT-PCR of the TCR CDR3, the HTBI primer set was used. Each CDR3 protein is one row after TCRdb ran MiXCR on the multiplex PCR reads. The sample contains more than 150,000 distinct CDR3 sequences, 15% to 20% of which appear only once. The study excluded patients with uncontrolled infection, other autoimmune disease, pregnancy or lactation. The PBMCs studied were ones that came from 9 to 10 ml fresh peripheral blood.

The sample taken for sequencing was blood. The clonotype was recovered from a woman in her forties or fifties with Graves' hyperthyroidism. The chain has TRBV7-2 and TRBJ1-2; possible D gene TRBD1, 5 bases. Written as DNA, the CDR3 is TGTGCCAGCAGCTTTTTAGGTCATCAGGGTCTCGTACCCTATGGCTACACCTTC. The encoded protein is CASSFLGHQGLVPYGYTF.